Listed below are T cell receptor beta chains from one sample, sequenced in a study of Ad26.COV2.S vaccination and SARS-CoV-2 variants. TCRdb keeps only in-frame clones here, not all; method: immunoSEQ multiplex PCR. The sample consists of fewer than 400,000 clones, around 91% of them appearing once. The sample here was peripheral blood, taken in a trial of Ad26.COV2.S vaccine versus placebo. The source of these receptors is a person between 18 and 60 years old who received the Ad26.COV2.S COVID-19 vaccine or a placebo. The CDR3 runs from the conserved cysteine through the conserved F or W. The D gene is left open where the match is weak. Expanded clones are given a class, and other clones once, few, many or no size at all.

TRBD1	TRBV7-7	TRBJ2-7	.	TGTGCTAGCAGCCCAAGGGACAGGGGGTCCGGCGAGCAGTACTTC	CASSPRDRGSGEQYF
.	TRBV28	TRBJ1-1	.	TGTGCCAGCAGTTCGGGGGCTGGAACTGAAGCTTTCTTT	CASSSGAGTEAFF
TRBD1	TRBV18	TRBJ1-6	.	TGTGCCAGCTCACCACTACCGGGACAGGCTAATTCACCCCTCCACTTT	CASSPLPGQANSPLHF
.	TRBV7-3	TRBJ1-1	once	TGTGCCAGCAGCCCACAGGTCGGTGAAGCTTTCTTT	CASSPQVGEAFF
.	TRBV24-1	TRBJ1-2	.	TGTGCCACCATGCGAGGGGCTGATGGCTACACCTTC	CATMRGADGYTF
.	TRBV29-1	TRBJ2-1	.	TGCAGCGTTGATCTAGCGACGGGGTTTAGGTTCTTC	CSVDLATGFRFF
TRBD1	TRBV10-3	TRBJ1-2	.	TGTGCCATCAGTGGGCTCGACAGGGACCATGGCTACACCTTC	CAISGLDRDHGYTF
.	TRBV28	TRBJ2-7	.	TGTGCCAGCAGCAGTCATGGGGGGCTCTCCTACGAGCAGTACTTC	CASSSHGGLSYEQYF
.	TRBV11-3	TRBJ1-1	once	TGTGCCAGCAGCTTAATGGGGACGAACACTGAAGCTTTCTTT	CASSLMGTNTEAFF
.	TRBV5-1	TRBJ2-3	once	TGCGCCAGCAGCTTGGGGGCCGGAGGGGCGCGAGATACGCAGTATTTT	CASSLGAGGARDTQYF
TRBD2	TRBV5-1	TRBJ2-1	.	TGCGCCAGCAGCTTGGGGACTAGCGGGGAGCAGTTCTTC	CASSLGTSGEQFF
.	TRBV7-2	TRBJ2-3	.	TGTGCCAGCAGCCCCCGACTAGATACCACAGATACGCAGTATTTT	CASSPRLDTTDTQYF
.	TRBV7-2	TRBJ2-7	.	TGTGCCAGCAGCTTCCAGGGGCGCAATCCCCACGAGCAGTACTTC	CASSFQGRNPHEQYF
.	TRBV7-6	TRBJ1-5	few	TGTGCCAGCAGCTTAGCAGGGGGAGTCAGTCAGCCCCAGCATTTT	CASSLAGGVSQPQHF
TRBD2	TRBV4-1	TRBJ2-4	once	TGCGCCAGCGGAAATGGACTAGCGGGAGGAACGGCCAAAAACATTCAGTACTTC	CASGNGLAGGTAKNIQYF
.	TRBV18	TRBJ2-7	.	TGTGCCAGCTCCCTAGGCAGCACCAACGAGCAGTACTTC	CASSLGSTNEQYF
.	TRBV10-3	TRBJ1-3	once	TGTGCCATCAGTGAGTCTAGCTCTGGAAACACCATATATTTT	CAISESSSGNTIYF
.	TRBV11-3	TRBJ1-5	.	TGTGCCAGCAGCTTAGGAGTAGGGATCGGTGGGCAGCCCCAGCATTTT	CASSLGVGIGGQPQHF
.	TRBV6-2/TRBV6-3	TRBJ1-1	.	TGTGCCAGCAGTTACCCGGGACACCTGAACACTGAAGCTTTCTTT	CASSYPGHLNTEAFF
.	TRBV4-2	TRBJ1-3	many	TGTGCCAGCAGCCAAGAAGTTACGGCTGGCGGCCTCCTCTCCTCTGGAAACACCATATATTTT	CASSQEVTAGGLLSSGNTIYF
TRBD2	TRBV3-1/TRBV3-2	TRBJ2-7	.	TGTGCCAGCAGCCATCACTCCGGGACTAGCGGGAGGGTTCTAAGCTCCTACGAGCAGTACTTC	CASSHHSGTSGRVLSSYEQYF
.	TRBV28	TRBJ1-2	.	TGTGCCAGCAGTCTAAGGCAGAATAGCTATGGCTACACCTTC	CASSLRQNSYGYTF
.	TRBV4-1	TRBJ2-1	.	TGCGCCAGCAGCCAAGGCGGGAATTACGAGCAGTTCTTC	CASSQGGNYEQFF
.	TRBV3-1/TRBV3-2	TRBJ2-5	.	TGTGCCAGCAGCCAGAAAGGGGGAGGGGAGACCCAGTACTTC	CASSQKGGGETQYF
.	TRBV10-3	TRBJ1-1	.	TGTGCCATCAGGACCGGACTGTCGAACACTGAAGCTTTCTTT	CAIRTGLSNTEAFF
TRBD1	TRBV5-6	TRBJ1-3	.	TGTGCCAGCAGCGCCGACAGGGGAAGCTCTGGAAACACCATATATTTT	CASSADRGSSGNTIYF
TRBD1	TRBV7-8	TRBJ2-6	few	TGTGCCAGCAGCTTTAGAGGGGGCGGTTTAGGGGCCAACGTCCTGACTTTC	CASSFRGGGLGANVLTF
TRBD1	TRBV7-6	TRBJ2-5	.	TGTGCCAGCATGGTTACAGGGGGCGCTGAGACCCAGTACTTC	CASMVTGGAETQYF
.	TRBV5-1	TRBJ2-3	once	TGCGCCAGCAGCTTGGTCCAGGGCCCAGATACGCAGTATTTT	CASSLVQGPDTQYF
TRBD1	TRBV28	TRBJ1-3	.	TGTGCCAGCAGCCCTCCGGGACAGGTCTCAAGCTCTGGAAACACCATATATTTT	CASSPPGQVSSSGNTIYF
.	TRBV29-1	TRBJ1-2	.	TGCAGCGTTACTACAGGTGGAGGCTACACCTTC	CSVTTGGGYTF
TRBD2	TRBV6-4	TRBJ2-2	.	TGTGCCAGCAGTGACTCGAGAGCGGGAGGGCCAAACACCGGGGAGCTGTTTTTT	CASSDSRAGGPNTGELFF
.	TRBV6-1	TRBJ2-7	.	TGTGCCAGCAGTGTCCTGCCGGGACTTACATACGTAGAGCAGTACTTC	CASSVLPGLTYVEQYF
.	TRBV28	TRBJ1-5	.	TGTGCCAGCAGTTCCCGACAGGACCTGGGGACCCAGCATTTT	CASSSRQDLGTQHF
TRBD2	TRBV6-5	TRBJ2-1	.	TGTGCCAGCAGCAAGCGGGAGGCCGGTGAGCAGTTCTTC	CASSKREAGEQFF
TRBD1	TRBV30	TRBJ1-1	.	TGTGCCTGGAACAGGGGGGACACTGAAGCTTTCTTT	CAWNRGDTEAFF
.	TRBV5-4	TRBJ2-5	.	TGTGCCAGCAGCCCCAGTGGGGGCGGGAAAGAGACCCAGTACTTC	CASSPSGGGKETQYF
TRBD2	TRBV7-2	TRBJ2-7	.	TGTGCCAGCAGCTCGCCGCTAAGGGGGGGCGGGAGGTACGAGCAGTACTTC	CASSSPLRGGGRYEQYF
.	TRBV10-3	TRBJ2-7	.	TGTGCCATCAGTGGGAGACAGGTGAACTACGAGCAGTACTTC	CAISGRQVNYEQYF
.	TRBV4-3	TRBJ2-1	few	TGCGCCAGCAGCCAAGAGGGGCCGACTAATGAGCAGTTCTTC	CASSQEGPTNEQFF
TRBD1	TRBV3-1/TRBV3-2	TRBJ1-1	.	TGTGCCAGCAGGGCTTTCGGGACAGCTGGTGAAGCTTTCTTT	CASRAFGTAGEAFF
TRBD2	TRBV27	TRBJ2-7	.	TGTGCCAGCAGTTTCATCGGGGGGGGCTACGAGCAGTACTTC	CASSFIGGGYEQYF
.	TRBV10-3	TRBJ1-3	.	TGTGCCATCAGTGAGGAGGGGCTAGGAAACACCATATATTTT	CAISEEGLGNTIYF
.	TRBV5-4	TRBJ1-1	.	TGTGCCAGCAGCTTAAAGGACACTGAAGCTTTCTTT	CASSLKDTEAFF
TRBD2	TRBV10-3	TRBJ2-1	.	TGTGCTACCCTTGGAGGTAGCGGGAGGGGGGGTGAGCAGTTCTTC	CATLGGSGRGGEQFF